This TCR beta chain stems from a study of molecular identifiers for immune sequencing clone quantification. The bulk TCR libraries were made with methods described before and with listed TCR primers. Using its own MiXCR run on the PCR reads, TCRdb lists one record per CDR3 protein. The sample records around 320,000 distinct CDR3 sequences, 24% being singletons. This clonotype was counted a few times. Antigen: not known. Notes on the study in general: Spiked Jurkat TCR RNA equal to one cell could reportedly be picked out among 800,000 to 1,000,000 naive cells.

There are 15 residues in the CDR3. V lost 9 bases and J lost 0, with 14 bases in between. Germline CDR1 and CDR2: KGHDR and SFDVKD. Source material: naive CD8+ T cells from blood, with Jurkat cell RNA spiked in. The subset: FACS-sorted CD8+CD4-CCR7+CD45RA+ naive T cells. The receptor was derived from a human donor in good health. Some libraries in this study had Jurkat cell RNA spiked in. The V gene is TRBV24-1, the J gene TRBJ2-1; weak D call: TRBD2 (6 bases). The CDR3 is CATAAGQSSYNEQFF. CDR3 in DNA: TGTGCCACCGCGGCGGGGCAAAGCTCCTACAATGAGCAGTTCTTC.